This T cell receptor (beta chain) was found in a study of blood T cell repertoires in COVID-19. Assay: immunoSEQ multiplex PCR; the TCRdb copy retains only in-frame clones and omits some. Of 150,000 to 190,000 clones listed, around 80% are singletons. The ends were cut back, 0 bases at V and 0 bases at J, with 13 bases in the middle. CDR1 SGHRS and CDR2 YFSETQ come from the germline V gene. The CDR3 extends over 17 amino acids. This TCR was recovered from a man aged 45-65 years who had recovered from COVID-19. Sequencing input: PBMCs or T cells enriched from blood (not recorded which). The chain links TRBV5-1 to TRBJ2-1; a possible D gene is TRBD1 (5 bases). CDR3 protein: CASSLGQWELSYNEQFF. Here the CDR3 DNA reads TGCGCCAGCAGCTTGGGACAGTGGGAACTCTCCTACAATGAGCAGTTCTTC.